The rows below give T cell receptor beta chains drawn from one sample of a study of blood T cell repertoires in COVID-19. Repertoires were generated with immunoSEQ multiplex PCR, while TCRdb's copy carries only in-frame clones and drops some. The profile shows roughly 330,000 clones, roughly 83% of them singletons. Sequencing used peripheral blood. The source is a woman aged 50 to 60 with acute or convalescent COVID-19. Both conserved end residues are part of each CDR3. The D gene is left open where the match is weak. Size values are once, few and many counts, or a class for expanded clones, and some rows have none.

>TRBJ2-7|TRBD1|TRBV5-4|once
TGTGCCAGCAGCCACGGACAGGGCTACTCCTACGAGCAGTACTTC
CASSHGQGYSYEQYF
>TRBJ2-1|NA|TRBV4-2|NA
TGTGCCAGCAGCAACCGGGACTCAGCCTTCAATGAGCAGTTCTTC
CASSNRDSAFNEQFF
>TRBJ2-5|TRBD1|TRBV29-1|NA
TGCAGCGGCAAGACAGGGGCAGGGGAGACCCAGTACTTC
CSGKTGAGETQYF
>TRBJ2-1|NA|TRBV27|NA
TGTGCCAGCAGTCTAGGGGGGGGATCCTACAATGAGCAGTTCTTC
CASSLGGGSYNEQFF
>TRBJ1-1|NA|TRBV29-1|NA
TGCAGCGGTAAGGGGCAGCTGAACACTGAAGCTTTCTTT
CSGKGQLNTEAFF
>TRBJ1-1|NA|TRBV14|NA
TGTGCCAGCAGCCAAGATTTGGGGGCGCCGGGTGAAGCTTTCTTT
CASSQDLGAPGEAFF
>TRBJ2-1|TRBD1|TRBV10-3|NA
TGTGCCATCAGTGACCCGACAGGGGGAGTATACAATGAGCAGTTCTTC
CAISDPTGGVYNEQFF
>TRBJ2-7|TRBD1|TRBV19|NA
TGTGCCAGTAGAAACGGACAGGCCCGCTCCTACGAGCAGTACTTC
CASRNGQARSYEQYF
>TRBJ1-4|NA|TRBV21-1|few
TGTGCCAGCAGCAAAGGAGAGACAGATAGCCGGGACAGGGGTAGTAATGAAAAACTGTTTTTT
CASSKGETDSRDRGSNEKLFF
>TRBJ2-2|NA|TRBV3-1/TRBV3-2|NA
TGTGCCAGCAGCTACGGGGAGGACACCGGGGAGCTGTTTTTT
CASSYGEDTGELFF
>TRBJ2-3|TRBD1|TRBV7-2|NA
TGTGCCAGCACTTTGACAGGGGGGCGGGATACGCAGTATTTT
CASTLTGGRDTQYF
>TRBJ2-3|TRBD2|TRBV28|few
TGTGCCAGCAGTTTACCGCTAGCGGGAGCTCATACTAGCACAGATACGCAGTATTTT
CASSLPLAGAHTSTDTQYF
>TRBJ2-1|NA|TRBV7-8|NA
TGTGCCAGCAGCTTACAAGGACACAACAATGAGCAGTTCTTC
CASSLQGHNNEQFF
>TRBJ2-1|TRBD2|TRBV6-2/TRBV6-3|NA
TGTGCCAGCAGTTACGGAGCGGGACCACCTCGTCGCTACAATGAGCAGTTCTTC
CASSYGAGPPRRYNEQFF
>TRBJ2-5|NA|TRBV9|NA
TGTGCCGGGGCGCGCGGAACCCAAGAGACCCAGTACTTC
CAGARGTQETQYF
>TRBJ2-1|NA|TRBV28|NA
TGTGCCAGCAGCCTCGCCCCACAGGGTTTTAATGAGCAGTTCTTC
CASSLAPQGFNEQFF
>TRBJ1-2|TRBD1|TRBV28|once
TGTGCCAGCAGTTTAAGGACAGGAGCTGGCGGCTACACCTTC
CASSLRTGAGGYTF
>TRBJ2-7|TRBD1|TRBV14|NA
TGTGCCAGCAGCGGGACCAGACAGGGGGCAAGGGAGCAGTACTTC
CASSGTRQGAREQYF
>TRBJ2-5|NA|TRBV10-1|once
TGCGCCAGCAGTGAAAGGGGCGGGACTCCCGAGACCCAGTACTTC
CASSERGGTPETQYF
>TRBJ2-7|TRBD1|TRBV28|NA
TGTGCCAGCAGTAACCCCCGGGACAGGGGAGACCACGAGCAGTACTTC
CASSNPRDRGDHEQYF
>TRBJ2-7|TRBD2|TRBV28|NA
TGTGCCAGCAGTCCCGCCAATCTAGCGGGAGGATCCGAGCAGTACTTC
CASSPANLAGGSEQYF
>TRBJ2-7|TRBD2|TRBV5-6|NA
TGTGCCAGCAGCTTGTGGGGACTAGCGGTTAGAAACTCCTACGAGCAGTACTTC
CASSLWGLAVRNSYEQYF
>TRBJ2-1|TRBD2|TRBV9|NA
TGTGCCAGCAGGACGACTAGCGGGAGTGCTGAGCAGTTCTTC
CASRTTSGSAEQFF
>TRBJ2-7|TRBD1|TRBV5-5|few
TGTGCCAGCAGCTCTCCCGGACAGGCGAGGGAGCAGTACTTC
CASSSPGQAREQYF
>TRBJ2-7|TRBD2|TRBV4-1|many
TGCGCCAGCAGCCAAGATTTGTTCGGACTAGCGGGAGTTGGCGAGCAGTACTTC
CASSQDLFGLAGVGEQYF
>TRBJ1-4|NA|TRBV28|NA
TGTGCCAGCAGTTCCCCTCGCAGGCCGAATGAAAAACTGTTTTTT
CASSSPRRPNEKLFF
>TRBJ2-1|TRBD1|TRBV9|few
TGTGCCAGCAGCGTAGCGTCCCGGGACAGGCAAAATGAGCAGTTCTTC
CASSVASRDRQNEQFF
>TRBJ2-5|TRBD2|TRBV5-7|NA
TGTGCCAGCAGCTGTATAGCGGGAGCAGGGGAGACCCAGTACTTC
CASSCIAGAGETQYF
>TRBJ1-3|TRBD1|TRBV6-2/TRBV6-3|NA
TGTGCCAGCAGTTACTCTCCGGGACAGGACCCTCGTCGAACTGGAAACACCATATATTTT
CASSYSPGQDPRRTGNTIYF
>TRBJ2-2|NA|TRBV7-9|NA
TGTGCCAGCAGCCTACCCCGGGTCGGGATAAACACCGGGGAGCTGTTTTTT
CASSLPRVGINTGELFF
>TRBJ2-1|TRBD2|TRBV6-5|once
TGTGCCAGCAGGATGGGGACTAGCGGGAGCAATGAGCAGTTCTTC
CASRMGTSGSNEQFF
>TRBJ2-3|TRBD2|TRBV5-6|NA
TGTGCCAGCAGCTTGCCCGGACTAGCTTGGGATACGCAGTATTTT
CASSLPGLAWDTQYF
>TRBJ2-3|TRBD2|TRBV11-3|NA
TGTGCCAGCAGCTTAGGGGCAGCGGGAGGTTCAGATACGCAGTATTTT
CASSLGAAGGSDTQYF
>TRBJ1-1|TRBD1|TRBV5-1|many
TGCGCCAGCAGCTTGGTGCGACAGGGCGCAAACCTTGAAGCTTTCTTT
CASSLVRQGANLEAFF
>TRBJ2-1|TRBD2|TRBV6-6|NA
TGTGCCAGCAGCAGCGGGAGTTCCTACAATGAGCAGTTCTTC
CASSSGSSYNEQFF
>TRBJ1-1|TRBD1|TRBV19|once
TGTGCCAGTAGTATACAGGGGGCAGGGAACACTGAAGCTTTCTTT
CASSIQGAGNTEAFF
>TRBJ2-3|NA|TRBV28|NA
TGTGCCAGCAGTTTAAGGTCGCGTAAGCGGGTTACGCAGTATTTT
CASSLRSRKRVTQYF
>TRBJ2-7|TRBD2|TRBV7-6|NA
TGTGCCAGCAGCACGAGACTAGCGGGAATTCCACGTCTCTCGGCCGAGCAGTACTTC
CASSTRLAGIPRLSAEQYF
>TRBJ1-5|NA|TRBV28|once
TGTGCCAGCAGTTTCAACCAGGGGATTTATCAGCCCCAGCATTTT
CASSFNQGIYQPQHF
>TRBJ2-7|NA|TRBV5-4|NA
TGTGCCAGCAGCTTGGGTCGCGAATACGAGCAGTACTTC
CASSLGREYEQYF
>TRBJ1-6|NA|TRBV18|NA
TGTGCCAGCTCTCCCGACAGCTATAATTCACCCCTCCACTTT
CASSPDSYNSPLHF
>TRBJ2-1|TRBD1|TRBV24-1|NA
TGTGCCACCAGTGATAACCGGGACAGTACGTTCTTC
CATSDNRDSTFF
>TRBJ1-3|NA|TRBV3-1/TRBV3-2|NA
TGTGCCAGCAGCCAGGGGCCCTCTGGAAACACCATATATTTT
CASSQGPSGNTIYF
>TRBJ1-1|NA|TRBV4-2|NA
TGTGCCAGCAGCCCTGAGGCCACCCAAGTGAACACTGAAGCTTTCTTT
CASSPEATQVNTEAFF
>TRBJ1-5|TRBD1|TRBV4-1|NA
TGCGCCAGCAGCCAGGAACAGGGGAATAGGCAGCCCCAGCATTTT
CASSQEQGNRQPQHF
>TRBJ2-1|NA|TRBV5-1|NA
TGCGCCAGCGGGGTAGGGAGCTCCTACAATGAGCAGTTCTTC
CASGVGSSYNEQFF
>TRBJ2-3|TRBD2|TRBV7-2|NA
TGTGCCAGCCGCCCGGGGGGGACCGGCACAGATACGCAGTATTTT
CASRPGGTGTDTQYF
>TRBJ1-2|NA|TRBV4-3|NA
TGCGCCAGCAGCCAGGACACGTCGTATGGCTACACCTTC
CASSQDTSYGYTF
>TRBJ2-1|NA|TRBV5-4|NA
TGTGCCAGCAGCTTCGAACAGGGCCATGAGCAGTTCTTC
CASSFEQGHEQFF
>TRBJ1-3|NA|TRBV18|NA
TGTGCCAGCTCAGCCCTGAGGGCAGACTCTGGAAACACCATATATTTT
CASSALRADSGNTIYF